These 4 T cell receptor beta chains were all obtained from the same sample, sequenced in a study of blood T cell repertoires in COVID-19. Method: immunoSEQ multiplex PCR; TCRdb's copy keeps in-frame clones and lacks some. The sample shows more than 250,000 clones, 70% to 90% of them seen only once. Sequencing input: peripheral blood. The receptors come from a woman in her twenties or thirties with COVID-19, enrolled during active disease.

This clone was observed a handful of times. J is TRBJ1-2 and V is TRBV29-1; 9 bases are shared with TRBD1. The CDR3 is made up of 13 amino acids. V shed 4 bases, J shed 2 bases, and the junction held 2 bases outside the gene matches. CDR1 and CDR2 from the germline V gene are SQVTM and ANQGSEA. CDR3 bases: TGCAGCGTTGGACAGGGGGGGAACTATGGCTACACCTTC. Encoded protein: CSVGQGGNYGYTF.

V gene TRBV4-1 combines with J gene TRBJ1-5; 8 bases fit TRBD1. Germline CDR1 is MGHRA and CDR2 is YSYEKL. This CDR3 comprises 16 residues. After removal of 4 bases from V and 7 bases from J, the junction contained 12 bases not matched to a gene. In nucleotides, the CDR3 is TGCGCCAGCAGCCGGACTAGGGGTGACAGGGGACAGCCCCAGCATTTT. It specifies CASSRTRGDRGQPQHF.

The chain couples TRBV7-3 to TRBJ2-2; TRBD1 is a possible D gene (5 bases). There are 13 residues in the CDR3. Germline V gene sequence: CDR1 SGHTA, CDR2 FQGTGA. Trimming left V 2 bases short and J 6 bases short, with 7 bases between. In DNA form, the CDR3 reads TGTGCCAGCAGCTTAGACAGACCCGGGGAGCTGTTTTTT. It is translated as CASSLDRPGELFF.

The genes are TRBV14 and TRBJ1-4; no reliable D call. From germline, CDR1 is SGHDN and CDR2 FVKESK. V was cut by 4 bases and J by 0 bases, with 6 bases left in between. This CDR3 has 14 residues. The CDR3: CASSPYPTNEKLFF. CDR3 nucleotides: TGTGCCAGCAGCCCTTATCCAACTAATGAAAAACTGTTTTTT.